The 28 T cell receptor beta chains reported below all come from one sample, sequenced in a study of blood T cell repertoires in COVID-19. The method was immunoSEQ multiplex PCR; TCRdb's version includes in-frame clones alone and lacks a portion of them. The data show hundreds of thousands of clones, approximately 89% seen once. Sequenced input: peripheral blood. These receptors were obtained from an older woman with COVID-19, enrolled during active disease.

The chain links TRBV4-2 to TRBJ1-6, with D tentatively TRBD1 (5 bases). Germline assignment: CDR1 LGHNA and CDR2 YNFKEQ. The CDR3 has 17 amino acids. V was trimmed by 1 base and J by 3 bases, leaving 13 bases between them. The CDR3 region is CASSQATDSVYNSPLHF. CDR3 nucleotides: TGTGCCAGCAGCCAAGCGACAGACAGCGTCTATAATTCACCCCTCCACTTT.

This rearrangement joins TRBV5-1 to TRBJ2-7; D remains ambiguous. Trimming shortened V by 1 base and J by 0 bases, and 8 bases separated the two germline ends. The CDR3 has 14 amino acids. The V gene's germline CDR1 is SGHRS and CDR2 YFSETQ. The CDR3 nucleotides read TGCGCCAGCAGCTTGATGGCCCGCTCCTACGAGCAGTACTTC. This codes for CASSLMARSYEQYF. Based on the CDR3 plus reference TRBV5-1 and TRBJ2-7, the full variable domain is KAGVTQTPRYLIKTRGQQVTLSCSPISGHRSVSWYQQTPGQGLQFLFEYFSETQRNKGNFPGRFSGRQFSNSRSEMNVSTLELGDSALYLCASSLMARSYEQYFGPGTRLTVT.

The chain joins TRBV12-3 or TRBV12-4 to TRBJ2-7; 7 bases agree with TRBD1. CDR3 size: 12 residues. V lost 6 bases and J lost 5; bases outside the gene matches: 4. DNA for the CDR3: TGTGCCAGCAGCCCGACAGGGAACGAGCAGTACTTC. This codes for CASSPTGNEQYF.

CDR3 nucleotides: TGTGCCAGCAGCAAGGACACTACAGATACGCAGTATTTT. It codes for CASSKDTTDTQYF. The rearrangement links TRBV11-3 to TRBJ2-3; tentative D call: TRBD1 (5 bases). CDR3 length: 13 amino acids. The ends were cut back, 5 bases at V and 3 bases at J, with 9 bases in the middle. The germline CDR1 and CDR2 sequences are SGHNT and YENEEA.

The rearrangement links TRBV11-2 to TRBJ2-5, with TRBD2 matching over 7 bases. V was pared by 5 bases and J by 2 bases, with 8 bases of the junction left unmatched. The CDR3 spans 15 residues. Germline lookup yields CDR1 SGHAT and CDR2 FQNNGV. CDR3 DNA: TGTGCCAGCAGCCCACGCCGGCGGGAGCAAGAGACCCAGTACTTC. This gives the protein CASSPRRREQETQYF.

This sequence joins TRBV5-1 and TRBJ1-4; D unclear. The V end lost 4 bases, the J end lost 0 bases, and 10 bases lay between the germline ends. Germline V lookup: CDR1 SGHRS, CDR2 YFSETQ. CDR3 length: 15 amino acids. In DNA, the CDR3 is TGCGCCAGCAGCATTGGACTGGCAACTAATGAAAAACTGTTTTTT. It translates to CASSIGLATNEKLFF.

The chain is built from TRBV29-1 and TRBJ2-5; 10 bases fit TRBD1. The CDR3 covers 15 residues. The J segment lost 7 bases and the V segment lost 3 bases, leaving 11 bases of the junction unmatched. Germline CDR1 and CDR2: SQVTM and ANQGSEA. The CDR3 region has the DNA TGCAGCGTTGATGCCGGGACAGGGGAGGTAGGGACCCAGTACTTC. Amino acids: CSVDAGTGEVGTQYF.

The J gene is TRBJ2-2, the V gene TRBV19; 7 bases line up with TRBD1. This CDR3 comprises 14 residues. V lost 4 bases and J lost 7; bases outside the gene matches: 6. Germline assignment: CDR1 LNHDA and CDR2 SQIVND (reference sequence). The CDR3 loop is CASSTRGRGGELFF. Written as DNA, the CDR3 is TGTGCCAGTAGTACGAGGGGGCGCGGCGGGGAGCTGTTTTTT. Using reference TRBV19 and TRBJ2-2 for the parts outside the CDR3, the full variable domain is DGGITQSPKYLFRKEGQNVTLSCEQNLNHDAMYWYRQDPGQGLRLIYYSQIVNDFQKGDIAEGYSVSREKKESFPLTVTSAQKNPTAFYLCASSTRGRGGELFFGEGSRLTVL.

V usage is TRBV29-1 and J usage is TRBJ2-4; TRBD1 matches at 8 bases. Germline V CDR1 and CDR2: SQVTM, ANQGSEA. The CDR3 length is 13 residues. The trim removed 8 bases at V and 1 base at J, leaving 4 bases unmatched. The CDR3 DNA reads as TGCAGCTACAGGGGGTATGCCAAAAACATTCAGTACTTC. Its translation is CSYRGYAKNIQYF.

This clone was observed a single time. The CDR3 sequence is CASSSHSGTVNYEQYF. Here the CDR3 DNA reads TGTGCCAGCAGCTCTCACTCCGGGACAGTTAACTACGAGCAGTACTTC. The J gene is TRBJ2-7, the V gene TRBV13; TRBD1 agrees at 7 bases. The germline V gene has CDR1 PRHDT and CDR2 FYEKMQ (reference sequence). V dropped 4 bases and J dropped 3; count of bases not matched to a gene: 12. There are 16 residues in the CDR3. Variable domain in full (rest from reference TRBV13 and TRBJ2-7): AAGVIQSPRHLIKEKRETATLKCYPIPRHDTVYWYQQGPGQDPQFLISFYEKMQSDKGSIPDRFSAQQFSDYHSELNMSSLELGDSALYFCASSSHSGTVNYEQYFGPGTRLTVT.

This clone was seen only once. This chain connects TRBV18 to TRBJ2-1; TRBD2 matches 9 bases. The CDR3 runs 16 residues. Germline CDR1 is KGHSH and CDR2 is LQKENI. Trimming took 1 base from V and 8 from J; bases not matched to a gene: 9. The CDR3 DNA is TGTGCCAGCTCACCACGGGTAGCGGGAGTGGGCGATGAGCAGTTCTTC. The encoded protein is CASSPRVAGVGDEQFF.

The J gene is TRBJ2-7, the V gene TRBV7-2, with 10 positions matching TRBD2. This CDR3 is 15 amino acids long. Trimming removed 3 bases from V and 0 bases from J; junction bases left unmatched: 2. The V gene's germline CDR1 is SGHTA and CDR2 FQGNSA. CDR3 nucleotides: TGTGCCAGCAGCTTTGGACTAGCGGACTCCTACGAGCAGTACTTC. Translating it yields CASSFGLADSYEQYF. Full variable domain (remainder filled in from reference TRBV7-2 and TRBJ2-7): GAGVSQSPSNKVTEKGKDVELRCDPISGHTALYWYRQSLGQGLEFLIYFQGNSAPDKSGLPSDRFSAERTGGSVSTLTIQRTQQEDSAVYLCASSFGLADSYEQYFGPGTRLTVT.

The sample holds one count of this clone. The V call is TRBV6-1, the J call TRBJ2-7; 8 positions agree with TRBD2. V dropped 3 bases and J dropped 1; count of bases not matched to a gene: 5. Per germline, CDR1 MNHNS and CDR2 SASEGT. The CDR3 runs 15 residues. The CDR3 loop is CASSDGLADSYEQYF. In DNA, the CDR3 is TGTGCCAGCAGTGATGGACTAGCCGATTCCTACGAGCAGTACTTC.

The V and J genes are TRBV19 and TRBJ1-5; D is possibly TRBD1 (5 bases). Germline V gene data show CDR1 as LNHDA and CDR2 as SQIVND (reference sequence). The CDR3 is 14 amino acids. V dropped 4 bases and J dropped 4 bases, with 11 bases sitting between them. As DNA, the CDR3 is TGTGCCAGTAGTAGCCTGACAGCAAATCAGCCCCAGCATTTT. Translation gives CASSSLTANQPQHF.

The J gene is TRBJ2-7, the V gene TRBV30, with 7 nucleotides matching TRBD1. CDR1 is GTSNPN and CDR2 is SVGIG in the germline V gene (reference sequence). V lost 4 bases to trimming and J lost 0 bases; unmatched junction nucleotides: 6. The CDR3 is made up of 14 amino acids. Here the CDR3 DNA reads TGTGCCTGGAAGGGACAGCTGAGCTCCTACGAGCAGTACTTC. This translates into CAWKGQLSSYEQYF.

The rearrangement joins TRBV18 to TRBJ2-7, with a weak D call TRBD2 (5 bases). Germline V gene lookup returns CDR1 KGHSH and CDR2 LQKENI. The CDR3 length is 15 residues. V was clipped by 2 bases and J by 1 base, with 12 bases between them. The CDR3 loop reads CASSPGGAQSYEQYF. The DNA for the CDR3 is TGTGCCAGCTCACCAGGAGGAGCCCAATCCTACGAGCAGTACTTC.

V gene TRBV7-9 combines with J gene TRBJ2-1, with TRBD1 identical over 11 bases. The trim removed 5 bases at V and 7 bases at J, leaving 10 bases unmatched. The germline V gene encodes CDR1 SEHNR and CDR2 FQNEAQ (reference sequence). The CDR3 extends over 16 amino acids. DNA for the CDR3: TGTGCCAGCAGCCCCTCCGGGACAGGGGGTCGGAATGAGCAGTTCTTC. It translates to CASSPSGTGGRNEQFF. Together with reference TRBV7-9 and TRBJ2-1, the CDR3 gives the full variable domain: DTGVSQNPRHKITKRGQNVTFRCDPISEHNRLYWYRQTLGQGPEFLTYFQNEAQLEKSRLLSDRFSAERPKGSFSTLEIQRTEQGDSAMYLCASSPSGTGGRNEQFFGPGTRLTVL.

The chain has TRBV9 and TRBJ2-7, with TRBD1 matching over 8 bases. With V trimmed by 4 bases and J by 2 bases, 5 bases remained unmatched. The CDR3 runs 14 residues. Per the germline V gene, CDR1 is SGDLS and CDR2 is YYNGEE. In DNA form, the CDR3 reads TGTGCCAGCAGCAACGGACAGGGACCCTACGAGCAGTACTTC. Translation gives CASSNGQGPYEQYF.

The gene calls are TRBV28 and TRBJ2-1; D not certain. CDR1 is MDHEN and CDR2 is SYDVKM in the germline V gene. V was trimmed by 6 bases and J by 7 bases, leaving 16 bases between them. The CDR3 contains 14 residues. CDR3 in amino acids: CASRPAARRNEQFF. CDR3 DNA: TGTGCCAGCAGACCTGCGGCACGGAGAAATGAGCAGTTCTTC.

The chain combines TRBV27 with TRBJ1-2; the D is unclear. Trimming pared 6 bases from V and 6 bases from J, leaving 17 bases between. This CDR3 region has 14 residues. Germline lookup yields CDR1 MNHEY and CDR2 SMNVEV (reference sequence). The CDR3 protein is CASSRTRERDGYTF. The CDR3 nucleotides are TGTGCCAGCAGCCGAACGCGAGAGAGGGATGGCTACACCTTC.

This sequence joins TRBV6-2 or TRBV6-3 and TRBJ2-7; TRBD1 is a possible D gene (5 bases). V lost 2 bases, J lost 0 bases, and 11 bases lay in between. From germline, CDR1 is MNHEY and CDR2 SVGEGT. The CDR3 is 15 amino acids. The CDR3 DNA sequence: TGTGCCAGCAGTTACAGGACATTAAGCTCCTACGAGCAGTACTTC. It yields the protein CASSYRTLSSYEQYF.

The chain carries TRBV6-5 and TRBJ2-7; TRBD2 matches 12 bases. CDR3 size: 15 residues. The germline V gene encodes CDR1 MNHEY and CDR2 SVGAGI. Trimming took 7 bases from V and 6 from J; bases not matched to a gene: 10. The DNA for the CDR3 is TGTGCCAGCAACCCCGGGACTAGCGGGTTTGGCGAGCAGTACTTC. It translates to CASNPGTSGFGEQYF.

This clone was seen just once. This chain links TRBV19 with TRBJ1-5; D call uncertain. Trimming pared 5 bases from V and 0 bases from J, leaving 8 bases between. This CDR3 is 14 amino acids long. Germline V CDR1 and CDR2: LNHDA, SQIVND (reference sequence). CDR3 nucleotide sequence: TGTGCCAGTAGTCGCAGGAATAGCAATCAGCCCCAGCATTTT. It encodes CASSRRNSNQPQHF.

This chain joins TRBV18 and TRBJ2-3; D might be TRBD1 (5 bases). The CDR3 has 15 residues. Germline V CDR1 and CDR2: KGHSH, LQKENI. V was shortened by 2 bases and J by 0 bases, with 9 bases between the two germline ends. CDR3: CASSPIQGSTDTQYF. DNA of the CDR3: TGTGCCAGCTCACCAATCCAGGGAAGCACAGATACGCAGTATTTT.

The chain combines TRBV18 with TRBJ2-6, with D maybe TRBD1 (6 bases). CDR1 KGHSH and CDR2 LQKENI come from the germline V gene. Deletions cut 3 bases from V and 4 bases from J, with 16 bases between. The CDR3 extends over 17 amino acids. CDR3 sequence: CASSPQSGVGGANVLTF. The CDR3, as DNA: TGTGCCAGCTCACCGCAATCAGGGGTGGGCGGGGCCAACGTCCTGACTTTC.

As regards this clone: Other DNA sequences in this specimen translate into the identical CDR3. V usage is TRBV12-3 or TRBV12-4 and J usage is TRBJ1-2; 7 bases map to TRBD1. V trimming: 6 bases; J trimming: 4 bases; junction bases outside the gene matches: 5. The CDR3 spans 13 residues. CDR3 protein: CASSPGQRYGYTF. The CDR3 nucleotides are TGTGCCAGCAGCCCGGGACAGCGCTATGGCTACACCTTC.

The chain employs TRBV7-3 and TRBJ2-1; 12 nucleotides match TRBD2. CDR3 size: 15 residues. CDR1 is SGHTA, CDR2 FQGTGA, per germline. V was pared by 1 base and J by 7 bases, with 2 bases of the junction left unmatched. CDR3 region: CASSLRLAGVNEQFF. The CDR3 DNA is TGTGCCAGCAGCTTAAGACTAGCGGGAGTGAATGAGCAGTTCTTC.

This rearrangement joins TRBV2 to TRBJ1-4, with 9 bases that match TRBD1. The V segment lost 5 bases and the J segment 8 bases; nucleotides outside the gene matches: 6. The CDR3 consists of 14 residues. Looked up from germline, CDR1 is SNHLY and CDR2 is FYNNEI. CDR3 loop: CASSIRDRAEKLFF. The CDR3 coding sequence is TGTGCCAGCAGTATTCGGGACAGGGCCGAAAAACTGTTTTTT.